Listed below are T cell receptor beta chains from one sample, sequenced in a study of blood T cell repertoires in COVID-19. Sequencing was performed with immunoSEQ multiplex PCR; in TCRdb, only in-frame clones are kept and a portion is missing. The table lists more than 110,000 clones, 75% to 90% of them singletons. Sequencing was performed on PBMCs or T cells enriched from blood (not recorded which). Every receptor here comes from a man in his fifties who had recovered from COVID-19. Both conserved end residues are part of each CDR3. Each record gives: clone size, V gene, D gene, J gene, CDR3 DNA, CDR3 protein. A D gene is named only where the DNA matches it firmly. Where a row states a size, it is once, few, many or the class of an expanded clone; other rows omit it.

-	TRBV9	TRBD2	TRBJ2-2	TGTGCCAGCAGCGTTTCTAGCGGGAGACGAACCGGGGAGCTGTTTTTT	CASSVSSGRRTGELFF
-	TRBV18	TRBD2	TRBJ2-5	TGTGCCAGCTCACCCAGGACTAGCGGGGGGCCCGGAGAGACCCAGTACTTC	CASSPRTSGGPGETQYF
few	TRBV30	-	TRBJ1-1	TGTGCCTGGGGGGGAGGGACTGAAGCTTTCTTT	CAWGGGTEAFF
-	TRBV23-1	-	TRBJ2-3	TGCGCCAGCAGGAACAGGGTAGGCACAGATACGCAGTATTTT	CASRNRVGTDTQYF
few	TRBV5-1	-	TRBJ1-1	TGCGCCAGCAGCTTGGTACACACGAACACTGAAGCTTTCTTT	CASSLVHTNTEAFF
-	TRBV20-1	-	TRBJ1-5	TGCAGTGCTAGTATCGGGACACCAGGGGATCAGCCCCAGCATTTT	CSASIGTPGDQPQHF
-	TRBV7-8	TRBD1	TRBJ1-2	TGTGCCAGCACAATCGACAGGGCGAGAGCTGGCTACACCTTC	CASTIDRARAGYTF
-	TRBV5-1	TRBD2	TRBJ2-1	TGCGCCAGCAGCTTGGGTAGTACTAGCGGGAGTAATGAGCAGTTCTTC	CASSLGSTSGSNEQFF
-	TRBV7-6	TRBD2	TRBJ2-2	TGTGCCAGCAGCTTAGGGCTAGCGGGAGGGCCATGGACCGGGGAGCTGTTTTTT	CASSLGLAGGPWTGELFF
-	TRBV21-1	-	TRBJ2-2	TGTGCCAGCAGCAAATTTAAGCTTTGTACCGGGAGGTTAACGTACACCGGGGAGCTGTTTTTT	CASSKFKLCTGRLTYTGELFF
-	TRBV9	-	TRBJ2-1	TGTGCCAGCAGCGTTGTAGGGGCTACCTGGGATGAGCAGTTCTTC	CASSVVGATWDEQFF
-	TRBV30	-	TRBJ2-5	TGTGCCTGGAGTCCACCATACGTCAGGGCAGAGACCCAGTACTTC	CAWSPPYVRAETQYF
-	TRBV30	TRBD1	TRBJ1-1	TGTGCCTGGAGTGTACTTTCTCCGACAGGGCAAGGTCGAGCTTTCTTT	CAWSVLSPTGQGRAFF
-	TRBV7-9	-	TRBJ2-3	TGTGCCAGCAGCTTTACAGGGTTCACAGATACGCAGTATTTT	CASSFTGFTDTQYF
-	TRBV27	-	TRBJ1-5	TGTGCCAGCAGTTTTGGGGGGGCCGTTGTACAGCCCCAGCATTTT	CASSFGGAVVQPQHF
-	TRBV7-2	-	TRBJ1-1	TGTGCCAGCAGAAAAGGGACATCAAGGACTGAAGCTTTCTTT	CASRKGTSRTEAFF
-	TRBV4-3	-	TRBJ1-6	TGCGCCAGCAGCCAAGATTTGCCGAGTAATTCACCCCTCCACTTT	CASSQDLPSNSPLHF